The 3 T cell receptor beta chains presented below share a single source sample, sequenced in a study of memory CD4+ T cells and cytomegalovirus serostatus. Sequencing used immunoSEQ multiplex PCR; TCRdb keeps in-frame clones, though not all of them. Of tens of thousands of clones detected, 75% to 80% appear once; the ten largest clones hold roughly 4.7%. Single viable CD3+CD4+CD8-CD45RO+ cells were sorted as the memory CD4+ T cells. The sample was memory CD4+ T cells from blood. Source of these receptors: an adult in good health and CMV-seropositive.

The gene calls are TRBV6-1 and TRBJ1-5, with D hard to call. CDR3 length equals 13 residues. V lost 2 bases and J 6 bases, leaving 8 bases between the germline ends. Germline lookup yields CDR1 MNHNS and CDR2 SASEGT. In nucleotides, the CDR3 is TGTGCCAGCAGTGAATTGAAGAGTCAGCCCCAGCATTTT. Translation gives CASSELKSQPQHF.

As DNA, the CDR3 is TGTGCCAGCAGCCCGACTAGCTTCGGTGAGCAGTTCTTC. It encodes CASSPTSFGEQFF. The V gene is TRBV6-5, the J gene TRBJ2-1; TRBD2 aligns across 7 bases. Germline V gives CDR1 MNHEY, CDR2 SVGAGI. With 6 bases clipped from V and 9 bases from J, the junction kept 8 bases outside the gene matches. The CDR3 runs 13 residues.

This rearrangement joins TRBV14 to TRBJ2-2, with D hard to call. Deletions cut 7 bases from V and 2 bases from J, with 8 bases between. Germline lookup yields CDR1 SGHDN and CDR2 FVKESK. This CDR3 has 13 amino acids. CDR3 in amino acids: CASKPSNTGELFF. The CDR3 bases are TGTGCCAGCAAACCCTCTAACACCGGGGAGCTGTTTTTT.